The source of this TCR beta chain is a study of Tregs in tolerant kidney transplant recipients. Clones were read by immunoSEQ multiplex PCR, and TCRdb kept only the in-frame ones, dropping some. The sample has over 60,000 clones; 84% are singletons. Study results and limitations: Findings come from small patient numbers and require larger validation. This study did not directly address biological reproducibility.

Regarding this clone: The target antigen is unknown.

This TCR was recovered from a human donor in good health. The sample taken for sequencing was CD4+ T cells from blood.

This chain's CDR3 is CASSFGPGEYNEQFF. For the CDR3, the DNA is TGTGCCAGCAGCTTCGGGCCCGGAGAGTACAATGAGCAGTTCTTC. J is TRBJ2-1 and V is TRBV7-2, with no clear D. CDR1 SGHTA and CDR2 FQGNSA come from the germline V gene. The V end was cut by 3 bases, the J end by 4 bases, with 13 bases between. The length of the CDR3 is 15 residues.